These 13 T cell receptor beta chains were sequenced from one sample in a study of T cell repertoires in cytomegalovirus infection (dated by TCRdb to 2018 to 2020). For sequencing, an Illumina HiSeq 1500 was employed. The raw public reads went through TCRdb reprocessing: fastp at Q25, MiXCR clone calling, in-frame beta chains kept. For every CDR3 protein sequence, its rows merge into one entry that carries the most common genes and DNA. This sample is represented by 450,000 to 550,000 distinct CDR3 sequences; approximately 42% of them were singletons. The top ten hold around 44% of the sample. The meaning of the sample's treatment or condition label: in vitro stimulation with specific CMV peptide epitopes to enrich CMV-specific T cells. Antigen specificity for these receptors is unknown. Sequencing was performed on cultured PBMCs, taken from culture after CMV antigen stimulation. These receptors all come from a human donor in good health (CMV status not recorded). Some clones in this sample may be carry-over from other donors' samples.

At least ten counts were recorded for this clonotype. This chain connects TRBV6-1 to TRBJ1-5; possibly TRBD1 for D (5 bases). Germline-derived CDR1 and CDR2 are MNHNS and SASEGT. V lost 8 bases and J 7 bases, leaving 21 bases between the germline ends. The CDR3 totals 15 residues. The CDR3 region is CASALVEGFGQPQHF. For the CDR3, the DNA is TGTGCCAGCGCCCTGGTTGAGGGGTTCGGCCAGCCCCAGCATTTT.

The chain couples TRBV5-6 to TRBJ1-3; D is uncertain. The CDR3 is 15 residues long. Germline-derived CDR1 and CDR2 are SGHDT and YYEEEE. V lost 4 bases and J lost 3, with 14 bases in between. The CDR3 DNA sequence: TGTGCCAGCAGCCGAACGGATTTGTTTGGAAACACCATATATTTT. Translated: CASSRTDLFGNTIYF.

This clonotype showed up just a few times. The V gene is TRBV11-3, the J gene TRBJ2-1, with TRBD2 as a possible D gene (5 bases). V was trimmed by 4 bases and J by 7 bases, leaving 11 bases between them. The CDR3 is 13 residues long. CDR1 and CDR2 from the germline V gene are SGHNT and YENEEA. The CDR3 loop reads CASSSAGRNEQFF. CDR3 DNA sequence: TGTGCCAGCAGCTCGGCGGGTAGGAATGAGCAGTTCTTC.

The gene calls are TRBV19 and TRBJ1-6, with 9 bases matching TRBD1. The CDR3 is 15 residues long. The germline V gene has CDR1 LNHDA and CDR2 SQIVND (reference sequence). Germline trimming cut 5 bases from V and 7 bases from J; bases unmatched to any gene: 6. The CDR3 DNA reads TGTGCCAGTAGTCAGAGTACAGGGGGCAATTCACCCCTCCACTTT. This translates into CASSQSTGGNSPLHF. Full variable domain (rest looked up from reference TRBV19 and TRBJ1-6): DGGITQSPKYLFRKEGQNVTLSCEQNLNHDAMYWYRQDPGQGLRLIYYSQIVNDFQKGDIAEGYSVSREKKESFPLTVTSAQKNPTAFYLCASSQSTGGNSPLHFGNGTRLTVT.

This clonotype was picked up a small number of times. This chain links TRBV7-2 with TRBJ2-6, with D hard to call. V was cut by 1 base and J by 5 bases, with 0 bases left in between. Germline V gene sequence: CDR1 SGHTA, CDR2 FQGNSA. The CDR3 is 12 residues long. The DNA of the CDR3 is TGTGCCAGCAGCTTAGGGGCCAACGTCCTGACTTTC. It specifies CASSLGANVLTF.

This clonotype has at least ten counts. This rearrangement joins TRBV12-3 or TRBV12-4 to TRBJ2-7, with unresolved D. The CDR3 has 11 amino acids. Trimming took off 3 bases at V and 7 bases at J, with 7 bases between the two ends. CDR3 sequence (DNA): TGTGCCAGCAGTTTTTTGAGGGAGCAGTACTTC. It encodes CASSFLREQYF.

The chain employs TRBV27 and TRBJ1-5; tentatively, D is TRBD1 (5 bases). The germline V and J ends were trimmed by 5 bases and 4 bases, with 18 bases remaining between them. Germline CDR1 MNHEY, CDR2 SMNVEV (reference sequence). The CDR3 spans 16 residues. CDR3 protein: CASSVIGTGPNQPQHF. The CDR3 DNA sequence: TGTGCCAGCAGTGTGATCGGGACCGGGCCTAATCAGCCCCAGCATTTT.

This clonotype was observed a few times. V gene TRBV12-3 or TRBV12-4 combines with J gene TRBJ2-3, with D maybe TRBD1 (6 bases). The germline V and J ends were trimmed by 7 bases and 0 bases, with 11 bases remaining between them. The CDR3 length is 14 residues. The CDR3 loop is CASNYRASTDTQYF. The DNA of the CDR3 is TGTGCCAGCAATTACAGGGCCAGCACAGATACGCAGTATTTT.

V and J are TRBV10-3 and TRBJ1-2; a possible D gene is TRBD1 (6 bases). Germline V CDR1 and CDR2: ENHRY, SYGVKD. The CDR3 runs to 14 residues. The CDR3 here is CVSFGGGDWYGYTF. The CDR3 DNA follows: TGTGTCTCCTTTGGAGGGGGTGATTGGTATGGCTACACCTTC.

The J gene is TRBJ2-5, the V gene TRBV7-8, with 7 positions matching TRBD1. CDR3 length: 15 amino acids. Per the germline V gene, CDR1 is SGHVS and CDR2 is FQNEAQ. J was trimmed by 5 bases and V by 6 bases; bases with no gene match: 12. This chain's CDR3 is CASSSRYRGRETQYF. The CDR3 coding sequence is TGTGCCAGCAGTTCGCGTTACAGGGGACGGGAGACCCAGTACTTC. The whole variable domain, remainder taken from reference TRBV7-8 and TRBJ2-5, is GAGVSQSPRYKVAKRGQDVALRCDPISGHVSLFWYQQALGQGPEFLTYFQNEAQLDKSGLPSDRFFAERPEGSVSTLKIQRTQQEDSAVYLCASSSRYRGRETQYFGPGTRLLVL.

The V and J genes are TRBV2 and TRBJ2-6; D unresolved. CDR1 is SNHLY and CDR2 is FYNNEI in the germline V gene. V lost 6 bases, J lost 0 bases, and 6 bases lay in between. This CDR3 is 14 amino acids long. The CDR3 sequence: CASSHRSGANVLTF. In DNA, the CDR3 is TGTGCCAGCAGCCACCGCTCTGGGGCCAACGTCCTGACTTTC.

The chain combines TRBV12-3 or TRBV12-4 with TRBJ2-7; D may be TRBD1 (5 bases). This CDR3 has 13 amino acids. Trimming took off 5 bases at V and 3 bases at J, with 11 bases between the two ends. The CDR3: CASSPTANYEQYF. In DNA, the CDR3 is TGTGCCAGCAGTCCGACAGCTAACTACGAGCAGTACTTC.

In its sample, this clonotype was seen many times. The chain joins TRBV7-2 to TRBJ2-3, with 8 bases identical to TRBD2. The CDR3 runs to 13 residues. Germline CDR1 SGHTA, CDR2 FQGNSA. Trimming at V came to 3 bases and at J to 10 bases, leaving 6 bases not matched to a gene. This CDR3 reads CASSLEAGVAQYF. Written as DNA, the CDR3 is TGTGCCAGCAGCTTGGAAGCGGGAGTGGCGCAGTATTTT.